The clone carrying this TCR beta chain was observed once. Its cognate antigen is unknown. The data originate from a study of cytomegalovirus exposure and HLA in healthy donors. Study-level findings and limits: Of the V segments, some could not be distinguished, including TRBV6-2 and TRBV6-3, and were excluded. Productive status was seen about 87% or about 30% of the time for most TCR beta V segments in an earlier analysis. In a later analysis, TCR beta V- and J-gene trimming was associated with a missense DCLRE1C variant.

PCR amplification relied on 60 Vbeta primers (plus 13 Jbeta primers). Method: immunoSEQ multiplex PCR; TCRdb's copy keeps in-frame clones and lacks some. The sample consists of around 130,000 clones, over 60% of them appearing once. Deletions cut 4 bases from V and 3 bases from J, with 16 bases between. This CDR3 is built from 15 residues. Germline CDR1 MNHEY, CDR2 SMNVEV (reference sequence). The TCR comes from a man aged 18 to 30 in good health and CMV-seropositive. The chain carries TRBV27 and TRBJ2-7, with a possible D match to TRBD1 (7 bases). Sequenced material: PBMCs. The CDR3 sequence is CASSWAGQGDYEQYF. The CDR3, as DNA: TGTGCCAGCAGTTGGGCGGGGCAGGGGGACTACGAGCAGTACTTC.